Listed below are T cell receptor beta chains from one sample, sequenced in a study of T cell repertoires in cytomegalovirus infection. Via MiXCR, TCRdb re-called the reads, giving one row per CDR3 protein. The sample yields 450,000 to 550,000 distinct CDR3 sequences, approximately 17% seen once. Input material: CD8+ T cells from PBMCs. Receptors originate from a human donor in good health (CMV status not recorded). Some clones in this sample may be carry-over from other donors' samples. CDR3s include the opening cysteine and the closing phenylalanine or tryptophan. D genes are given only for firm matches. Clone size appears in some rows only: once, few, many, or a class for an expanded clone.

j_call cdr3_length clone_size v_call d_call cdr3_aa cdr3_nt
TRBJ2-5 13 . TRBV6-1 TRBD1 CASTTGGQETQYF TGTGCCAGCACCACAGGGGGCCAAGAGACCCAGTACTTC
TRBJ1-5 17 . TRBV7-9 TRBD1 CASSLAGTGGRNQPQHF TGTGCCAGCAGCTTGGCCGGGACAGGGGGCCGCAATCAGCCCCAGCATTTT
TRBJ2-7 13 . TRBV20-1 TRBD2 CSARTSDFYVQYF TGCAGTGCTAGGACTAGCGACTTCTACGTGCAGTACTTC
TRBJ1-1 12 . TRBV4-1 . CASSQDPKLAFF TGCGCCAGCAGCCAAGACCCTAAGCTCGCTTTCTTT
TRBJ2-5 14 few TRBV12-3/TRBV12-4 TRBD1 CASTYRGTQETQYF TGTGCCAGCACCTACAGGGGCACCCAAGAGACCCAGTACTTC
TRBJ2-1 16 many TRBV28 TRBD2 CASSLELAGPQDEQFF TGTGCCAGCAGTTTAGAGCTAGCGGGGCCCCAAGATGAGCAGTTCTTC
TRBJ2-1 15 many TRBV27 . CASSSGGVPYNEQFF TGTGCCAGCTCGTCTGGCGGGGTGCCCTACAATGAGCAGTTCTTC
TRBJ2-7 16 many TRBV6-1 TRBD2 CASSEVLLAGKYEQYF TGTGCCAGCAGTGAAGTTCTACTAGCGGGGAAATACGAGCAGTACTTC
TRBJ2-1 16 many TRBV6-1 . CASKRVVLSSYNEQFF TGTGCCAGCAAAAGAGTGGTTCTCAGCTCCTACAATGAGCAGTTCTTC
TRBJ1-5 14 many TRBV25-1 . CASSELGVFQPQHF TGTGCCAGCAGTGAACTCGGGGTCTTCCAGCCCCAGCATTTT
TRBJ2-1 13 . TRBV12-5 . CASGLSKYNEQFF TGTGCTAGTGGGCTGAGTAAATACAATGAGCAGTTCTTC
TRBJ1-2 15 . TRBV15 TRBD1 CATSRARDSGEGYTF TGTGCCACCAGCAGGGCCCGGGACAGTGGAGAGGGCTACACCTTC
TRBJ2-1 14 few TRBV7-3 TRBD1 CASSLADRGDEQFF TGTGCCAGCAGCCTAGCGGACAGGGGGGATGAGCAGTTCTTC
TRBJ1-4 14 . TRBV6-6 TRBD1 CAGSRGLANEKLFF TGTGCCGGCTCAAGGGGGCTAGCTAATGAAAAACTGTTTTTT
TRBJ2-5 17 . TRBV6-5 TRBD2 CASRGRLAGGLMETQYF TGTGCCAGCCGGGGTCGACTAGCGGGGGGGTTGATGGAGACCCAGTACTTC
TRBJ2-2 16 many TRBV7-8 . CASSLYGRMSTGELFF TGTGCCAGCAGCTTATATGGGAGGATGAGCACCGGGGAGCTGTTTTTT
TRBJ1-3 15 few TRBV6-1 . CASSEAGGHGNTIYF TGTGCCAGCAGTGAAGCGGGGGGGCATGGAAACACCATATATTTT
TRBJ2-1 14 . TRBV24-1 . CATSDGRSYNEQFF TGTGCCACCAGTGATGGGAGGTCCTACAATGAGCAGTTCTTC
TRBJ1-2 15 . TRBV23-1 . CASSHPRGGNYGYTF TGCGCCAGCAGTCACCCTAGGGGGGGGAACTATGGCTACACCTTC
TRBJ1-1 15 . TRBV28 TRBD1 CASSLVHRQGEEAFF TGTGCCAGCAGTTTAGTGCATCGACAGGGGGAGGAGGCTTTCTTT
TRBJ2-3 14 few TRBV24-1 . CATSAADFTDTQYF TGTGCCACCAGTGCTGCAGATTTTACAGATACGCAGTATTTT
TRBJ2-7 11 many TRBV14 . CASSQGGEQYF TGTGCCAGCAGCCAAGGGGGGGAGCAGTACTTC
TRBJ1-1 13 . TRBV30 TRBD1 CAWSEVPGQSAFF TGTGCCTGGAGTGAGGTACCGGGACAGTCGGCTTTCTTT
TRBJ1-5 15 many TRBV7-8 TRBD1 CASSFRTGRGQPQHF TGTGCCAGCAGCTTCCGGACAGGGAGGGGTCAGCCCCAGCATTTT
TRBJ1-6 11 . TRBV9 . CASSGRDGVHF TGTGCCAGCAGTGGGAGAGATGGGGTCCACTTT
TRBJ2-5 13 many TRBV14 . CASSQEQGETQYF TGTGCCAGCAGCCAAGAACAAGGGGAGACCCAGTACTTC
TRBJ1-2 12 . TRBV7-9 TRBD1 CASTQDRVGYTF TGTGCCAGCACCCAGGACAGGGTCGGCTACACCTTC